This T cell receptor beta chain is drawn from a study of OX40 agonist ivuxolimab in advanced cancers. Overall study context: Patients enrolled in dose escalation were diagnosed with hepatocellular carcinoma, melanoma, renal cell or head and neck cancer. Study-level points and caveats: Blood T cells, both CD4+ and CD8+, expanded clonally by week 6 at 0.1 to 3.0 mg/kg.

As concerns this clone: Its target is not known.

Sequenced by immunoSEQ multiplex PCR; TCRdb stores in-frame clones only, minus some. This table has approximately 100,000 clones, over 75% appearing once. This clonotype was obtained from an adult with an advanced solid tumor such as melanoma, head and neck, liver or kidney cancer. This specimen was CD4+ or CD8+ T cells sorted from blood, taken in a trial of the OX40 agonist ivuxolimab.

The CDR3 here is CASSWGTGGDTQYF. CDR3 nucleotides: TGTGCCAGCAGCTGGGGGACAGGGGGAGATACGCAGTATTTT. This sequence joins TRBV7-2 and TRBJ2-3, with 11 bases aligning to TRBD1. CDR3 length equals 14 residues. V was pared by 4 bases and J by 5 bases, with 2 bases of the junction left unmatched. Germline V gene lookup returns CDR1 SGHTA and CDR2 FQGNSA.